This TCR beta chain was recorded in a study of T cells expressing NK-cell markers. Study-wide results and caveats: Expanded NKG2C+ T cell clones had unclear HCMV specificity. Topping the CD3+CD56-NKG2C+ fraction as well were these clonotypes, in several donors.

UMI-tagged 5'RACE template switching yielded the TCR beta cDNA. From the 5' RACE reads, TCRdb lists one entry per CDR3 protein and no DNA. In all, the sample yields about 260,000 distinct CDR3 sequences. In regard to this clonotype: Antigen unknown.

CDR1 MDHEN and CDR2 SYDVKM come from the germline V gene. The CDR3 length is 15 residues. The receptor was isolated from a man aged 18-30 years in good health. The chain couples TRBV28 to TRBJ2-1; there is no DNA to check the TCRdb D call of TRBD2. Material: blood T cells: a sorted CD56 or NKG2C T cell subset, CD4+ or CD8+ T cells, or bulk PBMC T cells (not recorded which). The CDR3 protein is CASSRLGTWSNEQFF.